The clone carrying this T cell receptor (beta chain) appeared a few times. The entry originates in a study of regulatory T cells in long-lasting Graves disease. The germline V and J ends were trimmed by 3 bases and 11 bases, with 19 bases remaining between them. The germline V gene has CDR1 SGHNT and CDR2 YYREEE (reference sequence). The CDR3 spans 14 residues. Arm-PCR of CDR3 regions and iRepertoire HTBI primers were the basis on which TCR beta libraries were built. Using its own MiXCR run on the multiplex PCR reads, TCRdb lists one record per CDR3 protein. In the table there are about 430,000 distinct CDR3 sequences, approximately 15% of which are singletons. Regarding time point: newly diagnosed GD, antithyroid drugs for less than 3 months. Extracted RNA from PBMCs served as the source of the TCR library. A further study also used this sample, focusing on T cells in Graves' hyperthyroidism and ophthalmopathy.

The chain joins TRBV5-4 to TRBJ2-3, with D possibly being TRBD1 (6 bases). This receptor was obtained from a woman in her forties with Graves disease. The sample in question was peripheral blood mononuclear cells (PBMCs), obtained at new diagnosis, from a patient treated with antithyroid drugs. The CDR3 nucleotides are TGTGCCAGCAGCTCCCGTGACAGGCCAGGGGTGCAGTATTTT. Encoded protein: CASSSRDRPGVQYF.